Detailed here is one T cell receptor (beta chain). Its antigen is currently unknown. The data are from a study of T cells in Graves' hyperthyroidism and ophthalmopathy. Study results and limitations: Ophthalmopathy was model-predicted a median approximately 6.4 months pre-onset. Stable hyperthyroidism was separated from ophthalmopathy by a model based on 13 V-J features.

The study enrolled patients aged 18 to 65 with newly diagnosed hyperthyroidism of under 2 months' duration. Researchers took RNA transcripts and amplified the TCR beta CDR3 regions from them. HTBI primers drove first-round RT-PCR of the TCR CDR3. TCRdb re-called the multiplex PCR reads through MiXCR, storing one row per CDR3 protein. The sample carries about 760,000 distinct CDR3 sequences, roughly 32% recorded once. The CDR3 has 14 amino acids. Per germline, CDR1 LNHDA and CDR2 SQIVND (reference sequence). V gave up 5 bases and J gave up 1 base, with 11 bases separating them. The specimen was blood. The chain links TRBV19 to TRBJ1-1; D call uncertain. This receptor was taken from a woman between 40 and 50 years old with Graves' hyperthyroidism. CDR3 residues: CASSLGKGNTEAFF. The CDR3 coding sequence is TGTGCCAGTAGTCTAGGCAAAGGGAACACTGAAGCTTTCTTT.